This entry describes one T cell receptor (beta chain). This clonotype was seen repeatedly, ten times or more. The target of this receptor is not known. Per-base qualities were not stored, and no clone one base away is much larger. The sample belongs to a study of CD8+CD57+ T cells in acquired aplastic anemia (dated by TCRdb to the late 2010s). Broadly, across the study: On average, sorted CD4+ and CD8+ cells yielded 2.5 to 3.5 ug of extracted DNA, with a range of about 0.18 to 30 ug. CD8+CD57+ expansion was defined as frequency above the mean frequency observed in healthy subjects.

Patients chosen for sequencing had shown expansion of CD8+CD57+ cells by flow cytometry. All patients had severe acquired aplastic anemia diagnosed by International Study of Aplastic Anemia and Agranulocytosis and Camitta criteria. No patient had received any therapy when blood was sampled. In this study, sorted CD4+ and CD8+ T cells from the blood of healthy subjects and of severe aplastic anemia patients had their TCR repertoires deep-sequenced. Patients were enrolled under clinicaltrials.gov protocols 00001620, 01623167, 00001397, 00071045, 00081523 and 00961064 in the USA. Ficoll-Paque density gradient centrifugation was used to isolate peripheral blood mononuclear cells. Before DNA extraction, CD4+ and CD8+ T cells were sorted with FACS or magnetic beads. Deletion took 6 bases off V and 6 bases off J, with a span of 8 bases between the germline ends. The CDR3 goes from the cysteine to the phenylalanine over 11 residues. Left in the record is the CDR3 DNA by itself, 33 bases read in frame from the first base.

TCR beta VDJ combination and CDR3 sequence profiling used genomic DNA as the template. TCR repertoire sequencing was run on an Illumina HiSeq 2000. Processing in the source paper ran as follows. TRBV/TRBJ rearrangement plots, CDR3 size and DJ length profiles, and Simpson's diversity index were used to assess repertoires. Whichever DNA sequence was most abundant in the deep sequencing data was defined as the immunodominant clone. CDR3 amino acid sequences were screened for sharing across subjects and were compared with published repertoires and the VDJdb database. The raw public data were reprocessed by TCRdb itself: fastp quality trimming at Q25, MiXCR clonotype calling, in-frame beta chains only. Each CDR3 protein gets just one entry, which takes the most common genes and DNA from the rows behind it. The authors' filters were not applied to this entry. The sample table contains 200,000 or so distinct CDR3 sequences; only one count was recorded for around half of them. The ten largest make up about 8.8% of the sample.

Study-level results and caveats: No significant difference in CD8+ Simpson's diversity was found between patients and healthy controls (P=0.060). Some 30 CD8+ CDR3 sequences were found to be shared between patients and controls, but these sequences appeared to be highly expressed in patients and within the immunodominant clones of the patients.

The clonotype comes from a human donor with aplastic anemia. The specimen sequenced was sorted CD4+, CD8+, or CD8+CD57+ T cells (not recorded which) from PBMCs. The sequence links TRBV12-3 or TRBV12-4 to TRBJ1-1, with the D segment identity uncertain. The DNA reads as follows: TGTGCCAGCAGCCGGGGTGCTGAAGCTTTCTTT. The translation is CASSRGAEAFF.